One sample yielded the 5 T cell receptor beta chains listed below, sequenced in a study of T-cell reconstitution after alpha-beta-depleted transplantation in children. Preparation of the TCRbeta library involved a method that used unique molecular identifiers. MiXCR, applied by TCRdb to the PCR reads, yields one record per CDR3 protein. The sample consists of under 450,000 distinct CDR3 sequences, about an eighth of them appearing once. Sample: PBMCs, taken from the stem cell graft. The source of these receptors is a human donor who donated a stem cell graft to a child with Fanconi anemia.

A few counts support this clonotype. A much larger clone differs by one base, so this may be a read error. The CDR3 nucleotides are TGTGCCAACGGGGAAGAGACCCAGTACTTC. As protein: CANGEETQYF. The chain links TRBV9 to TRBJ2-5; D might be TRBD2 (5 bases). The CDR3 is made up of 10 amino acids. The V gene lost 9 bases and the J gene lost 3 bases, with 6 bases spanning the gap. The germline CDR1 and CDR2 sequences are SGDLS and YYNGEE.

This chain joins TRBV11-2 and TRBJ2-7; D is perhaps TRBD1 or TRBD2 (6 bases each). Germline V CDR1 and CDR2: SGHAT, FQNNGV. CDR3 length equals 16 residues. Trimming shortened V by 0 bases and J by 10 bases, and 22 bases separated the two germline ends. The DNA for the CDR3 is TGTGCCAGCAGCTTAGATCGACGGGGGCTGGTAGGGAGTCAGTACTTC. Its translation: CASSLDRRGLVGSQYF.

This clonotype was seen only a few times. The chain carries TRBV7-8 and TRBJ1-5; D not certain. The CDR3 totals 15 residues. V dropped 5 bases and J dropped 0 bases, with 11 bases sitting between them. Per the germline V gene, CDR1 is SGHVS and CDR2 is FQNEAQ. The CDR3 sequence is CASSANTHSNQPQHF. CDR3 nucleotides: TGTGCCAGCAGCGCTAACACCCATAGCAATCAGCCCCAGCATTTT.

The J gene is TRBJ2-3, the V gene TRBV12-5; D is perhaps TRBD1 (6 bases). V lost 7 bases and J lost 6, with 17 bases in between. CDR3 length equals 14 residues. Germline V gene lookup returns CDR1 LGHNT and CDR2 FRNRAP. The CDR3: CASVPSSGADTQYF. In nucleotides, the CDR3 is TGTGCTAGTGTTCCATCGTCAGGGGCGGATACGCAGTATTTT.

The chain joins TRBV9 to TRBJ2-1; D is undetermined. CDR3 size: 11 residues. CDR1 is SGDLS, CDR2 YYNGEE, per germline. The ends were cut back, 0 bases at V and 9 bases at J, with 4 bases in the middle. CDR3 nucleotide sequence: TGTGCCAGCAGCGTAGAGGCTGAGCAGTTCTTC. Amino acid sequence: CASSVEAEQFF.